This T cell receptor beta chain originates from a study of identical twins. Overall study findings and caveats: Out-of-frame TCR alpha sharing observed in monozygotic twins exceeded model estimates.

The CDR3 length is 14 residues. J lost 0 bases, V lost 3 bases, and 0 bases had no gene match. The V gene's germline CDR1 is SGHRS and CDR2 YFSETQ. In every case, the donor was a healthy Caucasian. TCRdb independently ran MiXCR on the 5' RACE reads; one entry per CDR3 protein. The table includes 640,000 or so distinct CDR3 sequences, 5.5% to 7.5% detected once. This clonotype was seen ten or more times. The antigen remains unidentified. The sample taken for sequencing was naive T cells sorted from blood. V is TRBV5-1 and J is TRBJ2-3, with 8 bases lining up with TRBD2. This TCR was recovered from a man between 18 and 29 years old in good health. The CDR3 DNA sequence: TGCGCCAGCAGCTGGACTAGCAGCACAGATACGCAGTATTTT. This sequence encodes CASSWTSSTDTQYF.